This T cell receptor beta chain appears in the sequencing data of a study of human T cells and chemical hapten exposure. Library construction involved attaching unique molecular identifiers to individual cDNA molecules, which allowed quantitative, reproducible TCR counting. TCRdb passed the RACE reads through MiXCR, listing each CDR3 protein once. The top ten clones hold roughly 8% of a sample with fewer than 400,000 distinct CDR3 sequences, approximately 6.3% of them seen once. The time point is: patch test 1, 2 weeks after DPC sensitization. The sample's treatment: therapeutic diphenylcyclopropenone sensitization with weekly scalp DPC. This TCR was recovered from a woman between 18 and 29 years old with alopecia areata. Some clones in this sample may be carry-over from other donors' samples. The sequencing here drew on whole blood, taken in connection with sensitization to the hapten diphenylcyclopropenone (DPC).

The CDR3 loop reads CASSQDIQAGGLTGELFF. CDR3 sequence (DNA): TGCGCCAGCAGCCAAGATATTCAAGCGGGGGGCCTCACCGGGGAGCTGTTTTTT. The J gene is TRBJ2-2, the V gene TRBV4-3, with 9 bases that match TRBD2. The CDR3 extends over 18 amino acids. Germline V CDR1 and CDR2: LGHNA, YSLEER. J lost 4 bases, V lost 0 bases, and 9 bases had no gene match.